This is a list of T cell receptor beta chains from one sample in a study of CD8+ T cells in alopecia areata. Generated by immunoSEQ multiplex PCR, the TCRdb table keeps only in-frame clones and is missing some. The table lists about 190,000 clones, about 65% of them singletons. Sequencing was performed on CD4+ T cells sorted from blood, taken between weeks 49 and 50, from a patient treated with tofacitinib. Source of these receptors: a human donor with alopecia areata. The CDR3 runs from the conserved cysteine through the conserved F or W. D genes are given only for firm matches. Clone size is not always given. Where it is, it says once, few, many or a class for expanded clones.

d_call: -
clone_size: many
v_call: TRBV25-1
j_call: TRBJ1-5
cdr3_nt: TGTGCCAGCAGTGAATACGGGATTACGTGGCCCCAGCATTTT
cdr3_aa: CASSEYGITWPQHF

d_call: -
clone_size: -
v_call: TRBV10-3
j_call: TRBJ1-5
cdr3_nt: TGTGCCATCAGTGAGACAGGTCTCAGCCAACAGCCCCAGCATTTT
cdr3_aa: CAISETGLSQQPQHF

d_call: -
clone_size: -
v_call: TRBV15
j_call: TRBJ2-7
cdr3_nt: TGTGCCACCAGCTCGTCGGTGAGCTCCTACGAGCAGTACTTC
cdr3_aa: CATSSSVSSYEQYF

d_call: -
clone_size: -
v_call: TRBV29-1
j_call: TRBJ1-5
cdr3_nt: TGCAGCGTTAAGGACAGCAGCAATCAGCCCCAGCATTTT
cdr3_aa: CSVKDSSNQPQHF

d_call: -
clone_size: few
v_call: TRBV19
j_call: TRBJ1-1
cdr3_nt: TGTGCCAGTAGTATCTCTTCCAAGAACACTGAAGCTTTCTTT
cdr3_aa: CASSISSKNTEAFF

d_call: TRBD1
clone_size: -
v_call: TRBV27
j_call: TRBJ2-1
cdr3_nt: TGTGCCAGCAGACGGGGACAGGGGGCTGGGGAGCAGTTCTTC
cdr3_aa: CASRRGQGAGEQFF

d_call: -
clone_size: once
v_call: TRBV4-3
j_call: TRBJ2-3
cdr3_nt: TGCGCCAGCAGCCGACAGGACTCGGATACGCAGTATTTT
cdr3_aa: CASSRQDSDTQYF

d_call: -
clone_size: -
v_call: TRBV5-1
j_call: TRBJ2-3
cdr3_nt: TGCGCCAGCAGCTACGGGGCCATCACAGATACGCAGTATTTT
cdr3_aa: CASSYGAITDTQYF

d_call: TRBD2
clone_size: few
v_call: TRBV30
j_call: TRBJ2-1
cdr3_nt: TGTGCCTGGAGTGCTCTATTCGGGGGGGATGAGCAGTTCTTC
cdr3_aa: CAWSALFGGDEQFF

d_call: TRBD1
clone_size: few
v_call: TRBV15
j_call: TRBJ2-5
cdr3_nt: TGTGCCACCAGCATCACCGGGACAGGGGAGACCCAGTACTTC
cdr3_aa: CATSITGTGETQYF

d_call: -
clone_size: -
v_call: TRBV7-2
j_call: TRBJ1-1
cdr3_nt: TGTGCCAGCAGCTTAGCTTATACGAACACTGAAGCTTTCTTT
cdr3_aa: CASSLAYTNTEAFF

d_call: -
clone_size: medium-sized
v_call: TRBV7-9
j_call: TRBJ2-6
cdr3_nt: TGTGCCAGCAGCTCCAGGGGCACGGGCGTAACACCTGGGGCCAACGTCCTGACTTTC
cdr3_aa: CASSSRGTGVTPGANVLTF

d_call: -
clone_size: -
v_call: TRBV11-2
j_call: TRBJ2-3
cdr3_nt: TGTGCCAGCAGCCGGACAGTTCTGGAGGCCCATACGCAGTATTTT
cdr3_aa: CASSRTVLEAHTQYF

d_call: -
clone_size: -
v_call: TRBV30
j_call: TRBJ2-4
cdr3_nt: TGTGCCTGGAGTGTTGGTAGGACGAACCTGGCCAAAAACATTCAGTACTTC
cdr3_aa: CAWSVGRTNLAKNIQYF

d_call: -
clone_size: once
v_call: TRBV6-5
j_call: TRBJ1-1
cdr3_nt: TGTGCCAGCAGTTCGGAGACTGCGACTTTCTTT
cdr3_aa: CASSSETATFF

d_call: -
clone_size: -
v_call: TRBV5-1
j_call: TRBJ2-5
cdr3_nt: TGCGCCAGCAGCTTTAGATCGAGCTCCCTCCAAGAGACCCAGTACTTC
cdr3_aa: CASSFRSSSLQETQYF

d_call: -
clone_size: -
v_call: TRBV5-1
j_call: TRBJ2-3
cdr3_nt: TGCGCCAGCGGGTCAACGGGGGCCACAGATACGCAGTATTTT
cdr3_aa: CASGSTGATDTQYF

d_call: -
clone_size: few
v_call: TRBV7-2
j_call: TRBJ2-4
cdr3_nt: TGTGCCAGCAGCTTAGGACCCTTGGGAAACATTCAGTACTTC
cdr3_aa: CASSLGPLGNIQYF

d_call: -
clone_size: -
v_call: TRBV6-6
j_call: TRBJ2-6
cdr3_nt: TGTGCCAGCGCGACACGGCCGCATTCTGGGGCCAACGTCCTGACTTTC
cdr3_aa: CASATRPHSGANVLTF

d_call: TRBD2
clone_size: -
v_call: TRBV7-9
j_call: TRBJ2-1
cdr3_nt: TGTGCCAGCAGCCCCACTAGCGGACGCTACTATGAGCAGTTCTTC
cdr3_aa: CASSPTSGRYYEQFF

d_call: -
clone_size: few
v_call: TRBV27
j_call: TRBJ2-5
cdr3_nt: TGTGCCAGCAGTTTAAAGTCCCCCGGGGAGACCCAGTACTTC
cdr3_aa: CASSLKSPGETQYF

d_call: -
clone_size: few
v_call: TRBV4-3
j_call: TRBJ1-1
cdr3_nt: TGCGCCAGCAGCCTGCGAGTCAACACTGAAGCTTTCTTT
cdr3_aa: CASSLRVNTEAFF

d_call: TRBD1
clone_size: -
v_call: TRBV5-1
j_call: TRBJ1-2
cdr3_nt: TGCGCCAGCAGCCGGACAGGGGGGACCTCCGGTGGCTACACCTTC
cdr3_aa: CASSRTGGTSGGYTF

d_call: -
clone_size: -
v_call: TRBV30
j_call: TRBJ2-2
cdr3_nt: TGTGCCTGGAGTGTATCTTGGGGAAACACCGGGGAGCTGTTTTTT
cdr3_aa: CAWSVSWGNTGELFF

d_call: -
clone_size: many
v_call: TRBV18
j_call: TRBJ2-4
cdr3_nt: TGTGCCAGCTCACCACCGGATGGGGTCAGGGAGTTC
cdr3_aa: CASSPPDGVREF

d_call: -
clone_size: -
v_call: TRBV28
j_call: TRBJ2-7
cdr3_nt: TGTGCCAGCAGTTTACCCTCCTTCCACTACGAGCAGTACTTC
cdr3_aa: CASSLPSFHYEQYF

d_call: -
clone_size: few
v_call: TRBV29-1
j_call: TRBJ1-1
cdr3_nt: TGCAGCGCCGGCTTGTCTACAGTAAAGAACACTGAAGCTTTCTTT
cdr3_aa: CSAGLSTVKNTEAFF

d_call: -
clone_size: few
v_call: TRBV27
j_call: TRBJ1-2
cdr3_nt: TGTGCCAGCAGTTCCGTGGTTAACTATGGCTACACCTTC
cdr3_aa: CASSSVVNYGYTF

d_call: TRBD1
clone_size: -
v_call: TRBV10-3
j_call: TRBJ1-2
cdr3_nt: TGTGCCATCAGCGGGACAGGTTGGGGCTACACCTTC
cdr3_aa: CAISGTGWGYTF

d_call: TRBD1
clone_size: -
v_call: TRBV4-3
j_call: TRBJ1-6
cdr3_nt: TGCGCCAGCAGCCAAACGACAGGGGAAAGGGAAACCCTCCACTTT
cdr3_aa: CASSQTTGERETLHF

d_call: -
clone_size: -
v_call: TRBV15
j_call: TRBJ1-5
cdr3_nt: TGTGCCACCAGCGATTACAGGGATAGCAATCAGCCCCAGCATTTT
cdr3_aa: CATSDYRDSNQPQHF